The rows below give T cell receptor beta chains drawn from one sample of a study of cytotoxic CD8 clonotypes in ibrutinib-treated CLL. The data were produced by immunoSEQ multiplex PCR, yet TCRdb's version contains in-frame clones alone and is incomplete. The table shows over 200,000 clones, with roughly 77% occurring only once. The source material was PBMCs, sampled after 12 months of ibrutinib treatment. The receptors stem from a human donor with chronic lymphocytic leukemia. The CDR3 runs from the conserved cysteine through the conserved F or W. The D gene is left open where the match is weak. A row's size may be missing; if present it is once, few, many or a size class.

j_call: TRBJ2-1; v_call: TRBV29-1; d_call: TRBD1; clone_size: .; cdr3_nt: TGCAGCGTAAGGACAGGGTCCTACAATGAGCAGTTCTTC; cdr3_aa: CSVRTGSYNEQFF
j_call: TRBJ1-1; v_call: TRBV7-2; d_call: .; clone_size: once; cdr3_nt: TGTGCCAGCAGCTTTAGGGGAACTAGGACTGAAGCTTTCTTT; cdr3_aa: CASSFRGTRTEAFF
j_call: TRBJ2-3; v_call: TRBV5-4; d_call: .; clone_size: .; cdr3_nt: TGTGCCAGCAGCTTGACGTCCGGTAGCACAGATACGCAGTATTTT; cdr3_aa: CASSLTSGSTDTQYF
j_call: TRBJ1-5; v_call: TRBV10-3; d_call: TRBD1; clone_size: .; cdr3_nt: TGTGCCATCGCTTCAACCGGGACAGAAAATCAGCCCCAGCATTTT; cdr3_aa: CAIASTGTENQPQHF
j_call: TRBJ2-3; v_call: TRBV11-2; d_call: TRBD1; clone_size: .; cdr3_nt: TGTGCCAGCAGCGTTTCCGGGACAGGGGTTTCATATACGCAGTATTTT; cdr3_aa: CASSVSGTGVSYTQYF
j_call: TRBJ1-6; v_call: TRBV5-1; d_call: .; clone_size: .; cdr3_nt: TGCGCCAGCAGGGAGCCGGGACGCGGTTATAATTCACCCCTCCACTTT; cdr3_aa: CASREPGRGYNSPLHF
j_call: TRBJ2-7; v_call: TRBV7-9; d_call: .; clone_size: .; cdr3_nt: TGTGCCAGCAGTAACGGTTGGTACGGGTCCTACGAGCAGTACTTC; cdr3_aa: CASSNGWYGSYEQYF
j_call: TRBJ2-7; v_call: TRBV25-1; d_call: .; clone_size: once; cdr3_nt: TGTGCCAGCAGTCCAAGGGGGGGCAGGTCCTACGAGCAGTACTTC; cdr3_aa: CASSPRGGRSYEQYF
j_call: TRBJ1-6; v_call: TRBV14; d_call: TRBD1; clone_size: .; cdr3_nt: TGTGCCAGCAGCCAAGTCAGGGGGAATTCACCCCTCCACTTT; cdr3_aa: CASSQVRGNSPLHF
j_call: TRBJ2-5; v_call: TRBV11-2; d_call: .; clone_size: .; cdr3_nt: TGTGCCAGCAGCCCGGGACAACAAGAGACCCAGTACTTC; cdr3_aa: CASSPGQQETQYF
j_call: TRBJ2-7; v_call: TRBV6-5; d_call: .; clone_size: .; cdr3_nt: TGTGCCAGCAATCCCCGCGCCACAGGGTTCTACGAGCAGTACTTC; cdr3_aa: CASNPRATGFYEQYF
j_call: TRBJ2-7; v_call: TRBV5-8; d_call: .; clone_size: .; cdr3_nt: TGTGCCAGCAGCGTAACCTACGAGCAGTACTTC; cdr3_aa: CASSVTYEQYF
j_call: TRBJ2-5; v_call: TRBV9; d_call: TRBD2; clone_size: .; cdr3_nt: TGTGCCAGCAGCCGGTTCCAGGCTAGCGGGATAAAAGAGACCCAGTACTTC; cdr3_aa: CASSRFQASGIKETQYF
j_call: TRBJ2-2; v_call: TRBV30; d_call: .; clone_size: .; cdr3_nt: TGTGCCTGGACCCGCGGGACGGAAAACACCGGGGAGCTGTTTTTT; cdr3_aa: CAWTRGTENTGELFF
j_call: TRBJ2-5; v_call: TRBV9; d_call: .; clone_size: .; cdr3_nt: TGTGCCAGCAGCACAGGGTACGGAGAGACCCAGTACTTC; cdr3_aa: CASSTGYGETQYF
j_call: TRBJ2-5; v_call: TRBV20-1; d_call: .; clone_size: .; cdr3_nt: TGCAGTGCGTCCCAAGAGACCCAGTACTTC; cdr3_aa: CSASQETQYF
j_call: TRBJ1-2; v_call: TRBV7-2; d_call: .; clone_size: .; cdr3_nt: TGTGCCAGCAGCCCCCGGGCAGAGAACTATGGCTACACCTTC; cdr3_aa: CASSPRAENYGYTF
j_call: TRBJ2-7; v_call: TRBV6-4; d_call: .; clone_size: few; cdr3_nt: TGTGCCAGCAGGGCCATTAAAAACTTCTACGAGCAGTACTTC; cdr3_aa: CASRAIKNFYEQYF
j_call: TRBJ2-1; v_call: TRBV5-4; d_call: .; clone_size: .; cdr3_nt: TGTGCCAGCAGCTGGGGGGGCGGAAGGAACAATGAGCAGTTCTTC; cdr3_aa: CASSWGGGRNNEQFF
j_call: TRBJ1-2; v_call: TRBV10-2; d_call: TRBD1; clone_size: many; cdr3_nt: TGCGCCAGCAGTTCAACAGGGGGCTATGGCTACACCTTC; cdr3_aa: CASSSTGGYGYTF
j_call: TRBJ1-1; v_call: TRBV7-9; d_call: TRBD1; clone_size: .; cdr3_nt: TGTGCCAGCAGCTTGAGTGCAACAGGGGGCACTGAAGCTTTCTTT; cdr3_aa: CASSLSATGGTEAFF
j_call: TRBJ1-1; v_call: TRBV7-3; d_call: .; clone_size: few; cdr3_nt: TGTGCCAGCAGCTTAGGGCAGTCCACTGAAGCTTTCTTT; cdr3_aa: CASSLGQSTEAFF
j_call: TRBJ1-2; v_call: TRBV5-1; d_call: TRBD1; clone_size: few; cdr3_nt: TGCGCCAGCGCTTTCATCACAGGGGCCGACTATGGCTACACCTTC; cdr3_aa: CASAFITGADYGYTF
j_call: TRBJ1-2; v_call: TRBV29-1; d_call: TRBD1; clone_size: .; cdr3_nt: TGCAGCATTGGACAGGGGAACTATGGCTACACCTTC; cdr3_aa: CSIGQGNYGYTF
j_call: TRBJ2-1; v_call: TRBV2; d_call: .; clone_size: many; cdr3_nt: TGTGCCAGCACCCAAGAAGATGAGCAGTTCTTC; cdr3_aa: CASTQEDEQFF
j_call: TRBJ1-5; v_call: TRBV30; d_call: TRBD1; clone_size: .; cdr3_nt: TGTGCCTGGAGGGACAGGGTGGGGCAGCCCCAGCATTTT; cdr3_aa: CAWRDRVGQPQHF
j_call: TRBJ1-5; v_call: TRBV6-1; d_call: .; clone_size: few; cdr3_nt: TGTGCCAGCACCGCTTACCAGGGGCCCCAGCATTTT; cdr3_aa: CASTAYQGPQHF
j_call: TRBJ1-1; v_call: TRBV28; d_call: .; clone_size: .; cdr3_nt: TGTGCCAGCAGCCTGTCGGGGGTGACTGAAGCTTTCTTT; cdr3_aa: CASSLSGVTEAFF
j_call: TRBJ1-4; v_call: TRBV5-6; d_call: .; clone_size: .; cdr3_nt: TGTGCCAGCAGCTTTGGACCGACAGGTGTTAGACTGTTTTTT; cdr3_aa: CASSFGPTGVRLFF
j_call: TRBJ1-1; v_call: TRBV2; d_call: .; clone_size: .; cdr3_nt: TGTGCCAGCAGCCTCCGCACCCCACAGGGAGGGGGGACTGAAGCTTTCTTT; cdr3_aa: CASSLRTPQGGGTEAFF
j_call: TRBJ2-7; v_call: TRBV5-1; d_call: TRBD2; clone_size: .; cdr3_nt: TGCGCCAGCAGCCTCTGGTCGGGGGGTTATACAGGAGAGCAGTACTTC; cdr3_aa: CASSLWSGGYTGEQYF
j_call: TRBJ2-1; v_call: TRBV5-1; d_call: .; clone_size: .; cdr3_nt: TGCGCCAGCAGCTTGGTCCGGGAGTCCTACAATGAGCAGTTCTTC; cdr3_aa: CASSLVRESYNEQFF
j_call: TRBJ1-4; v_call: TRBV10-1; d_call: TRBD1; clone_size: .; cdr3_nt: TGCGCCAGCAGTGAATCCGGGACAGGGACTGAAAAACTGTTTTTT; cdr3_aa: CASSESGTGTEKLFF
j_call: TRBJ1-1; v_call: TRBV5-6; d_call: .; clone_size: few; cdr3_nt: TGTGCCAGCAGCTTGAGGACGGGGATGAACACTGAAGCTTTCTTT; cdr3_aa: CASSLRTGMNTEAFF
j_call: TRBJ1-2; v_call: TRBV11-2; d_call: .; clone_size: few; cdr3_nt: TGTGCCAGCAGCTGGTCAGGGGAGGACGGCTACACCTTC; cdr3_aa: CASSWSGEDGYTF
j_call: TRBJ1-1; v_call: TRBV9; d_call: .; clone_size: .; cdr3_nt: TGTGCCAGCAGCGTAGGACCGGGTTACACTGAAGCTTTCTTT; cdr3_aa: CASSVGPGYTEAFF
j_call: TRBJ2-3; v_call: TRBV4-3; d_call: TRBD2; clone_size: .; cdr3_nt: TGCGCCAGCAGCTACCGGGAGGGACCCCCCGATACGCAGTATTTT; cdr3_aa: CASSYREGPPDTQYF
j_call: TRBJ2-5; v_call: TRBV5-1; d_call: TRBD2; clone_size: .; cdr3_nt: TGCGCCAGCAGCCCGGGGACTAGCGGGGCCCGAGAGACCCAGTACTTC; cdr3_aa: CASSPGTSGARETQYF
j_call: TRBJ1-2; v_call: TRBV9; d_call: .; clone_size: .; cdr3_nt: TGTGCCAGCAGCCTGGCTCCGGGGGGGAACTATGGCTACACCTTC; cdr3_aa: CASSLAPGGNYGYTF
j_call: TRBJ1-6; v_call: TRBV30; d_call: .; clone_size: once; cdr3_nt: TGTGCCTGGATACCCGGTGGGCAGTTCTCAAGGTGGTATTCACCCCTCCACTTT; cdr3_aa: CAWIPGGQFSRWYSPLHF
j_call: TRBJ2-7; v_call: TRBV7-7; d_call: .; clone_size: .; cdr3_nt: TGTGCTAGCAGCTTAGGGGATGAGGCAGGAACCTACGAGCAGTACTTC; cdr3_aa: CASSLGDEAGTYEQYF
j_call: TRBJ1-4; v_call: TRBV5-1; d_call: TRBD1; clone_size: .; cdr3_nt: TGCGCCAGCAGCTTGGCTCGGACAGGGGGTGGAACTAATGAAAAACTGTTTTTT; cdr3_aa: CASSLARTGGGTNEKLFF
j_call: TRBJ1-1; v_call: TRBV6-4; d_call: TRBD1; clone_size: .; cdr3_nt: TGTGCCAGCAGATTACAGGGGGCGGGGGACACTGAAGCTTTCTTT; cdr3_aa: CASRLQGAGDTEAFF
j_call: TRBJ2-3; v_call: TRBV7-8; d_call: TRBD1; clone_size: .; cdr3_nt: TGTGCCAGCAGCTTAGTCGGGACAGGGAACGAATGGGAGGATACGCAGTATTTT; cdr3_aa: CASSLVGTGNEWEDTQYF
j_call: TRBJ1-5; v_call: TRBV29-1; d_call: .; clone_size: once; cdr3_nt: TGCAGCGCACAGCGCGGTAGCAATCAGCCCCAGCATTTT; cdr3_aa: CSAQRGSNQPQHF
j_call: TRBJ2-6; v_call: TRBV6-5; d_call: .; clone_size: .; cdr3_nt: TGTGCCAGCAGTGGAGGGGGCGATGGGGCCAACGTCCTGACTTTC; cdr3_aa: CASSGGGDGANVLTF
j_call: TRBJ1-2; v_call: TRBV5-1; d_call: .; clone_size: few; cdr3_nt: TGCGCCAGCAGCATGGATGGGGTTGTCTATGGCTACACCTTC; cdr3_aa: CASSMDGVVYGYTF
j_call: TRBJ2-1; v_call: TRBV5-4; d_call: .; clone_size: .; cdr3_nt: TGTGCCAGCAGCACACGCCGGGACTCGAGCTCCTACAATGAGCAGTTCTTC; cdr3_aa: CASSTRRDSSSYNEQFF
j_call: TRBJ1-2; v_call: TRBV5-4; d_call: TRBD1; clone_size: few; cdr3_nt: TGTGCCAGCAGAAAGGACAGGGGAAATTACTATGGCTACACCTTC; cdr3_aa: CASRKDRGNYYGYTF
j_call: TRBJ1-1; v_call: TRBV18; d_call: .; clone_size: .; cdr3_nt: TGTGCCAGCTCACGCCGTGAAGGGAAGAACACTGAAGCTTTCTTT; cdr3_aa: CASSRREGKNTEAFF
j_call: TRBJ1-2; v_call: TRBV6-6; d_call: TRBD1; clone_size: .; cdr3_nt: TGTGCCAGCAGTTACTCAGGACAGGGAGGGGGCTATGGCTACACCTTC; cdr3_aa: CASSYSGQGGGYGYTF
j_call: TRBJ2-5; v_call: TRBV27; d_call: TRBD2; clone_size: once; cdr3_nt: TGTGCCAGCAGTTACAGGGTACTAGCGGGAGGCACTACAGAGACCCAGTACTTC; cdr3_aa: CASSYRVLAGGTTETQYF
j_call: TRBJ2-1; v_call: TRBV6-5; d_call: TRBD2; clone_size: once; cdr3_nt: TGTGCCGCCTGCTCCGTAGCGGGACCCTACAATGAGCAGTTCTTC; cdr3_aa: CAACSVAGPYNEQFF
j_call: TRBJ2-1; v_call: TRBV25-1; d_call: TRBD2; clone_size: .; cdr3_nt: TGTGCCAGCAGTGACCGGACTAGCGGGAACCGCTCCTACAATGAGCAGTTCTTC; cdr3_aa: CASSDRTSGNRSYNEQFF
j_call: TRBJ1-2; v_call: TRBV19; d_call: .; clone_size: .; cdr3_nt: TGTGCCAGTATGTCGCCAGGGGAAGGTAGCTATGGCTACACCTTC; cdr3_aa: CASMSPGEGSYGYTF
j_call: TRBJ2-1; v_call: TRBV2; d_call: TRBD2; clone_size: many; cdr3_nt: TGTGCCAGCAGTGGACCGGGACTAGCGGGAGGGCCCTGGCAGTTCTTC; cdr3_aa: CASSGPGLAGGPWQFF
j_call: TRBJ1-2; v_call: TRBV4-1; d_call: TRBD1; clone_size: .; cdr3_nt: TGCGCCAGCAGCCAAGACCTGGGACAGGGGGCTGGCTACACCTTC; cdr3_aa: CASSQDLGQGAGYTF
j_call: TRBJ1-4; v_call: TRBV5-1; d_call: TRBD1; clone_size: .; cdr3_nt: TGCGCCAGCAGCTTGGTTGGGGGGACAGTTGAAAAACTGTTTTTT; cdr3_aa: CASSLVGGTVEKLFF
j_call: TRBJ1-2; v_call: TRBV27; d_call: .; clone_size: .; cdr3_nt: TGTGCCAGCAGTCAGGGACCGCGAAATGGCTACACCTTC; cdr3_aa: CASSQGPRNGYTF
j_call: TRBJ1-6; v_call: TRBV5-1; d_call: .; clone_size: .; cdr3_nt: TGCGCCAGCAGCTTGGATAATTCACCCCTCCACTTT; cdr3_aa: CASSLDNSPLHF